This is a list of T cell receptor beta chains from one sample in a study of graft-versus-host responses after intestinal transplantation. Libraries were prepared by immunoSEQ multiplex PCR; TCRdb keeps only in-frame clonotypes and omits some of them. The repertoire has roughly 28,000 clones, around 90% of them found once; the top ten carry around a tenth. The sequences come from PBMCs, collected around 61 weeks after intestinal transplantation. The receptors here all came from a human patient who received an intestinal transplant, so some T cells may come from the graft donor. Both conserved end residues are part of each CDR3. Fields, in order: V gene, J gene, clone size, D gene, CDR3 DNA, CDR3 protein. D genes are given only for firm matches. Size tells how often a clone was seen (once, few, many) or the class of an expanded clone, and some rows leave it out.

TRBV11-2	TRBJ1-2	.	.	TGTGCCAGCAGCTACGGTGACAGCCTCTATGGCTACACCTTC	CASSYGDSLYGYTF
TRBV4-1	TRBJ2-1	once	.	TGCGCCAGCAGCCAAGATCCAGCGAGGGCCTACAATGAGCAGTTCTTC	CASSQDPARAYNEQFF
TRBV14	TRBJ2-2	.	TRBD1	TGTGCCAGCAGCGTAGGGGTAAGGGGGCCGGACACCGGGGAGCTGTTTTTT	CASSVGVRGPDTGELFF
TRBV19	TRBJ2-7	.	.	TGTGCCAGTAGTATCGATCCGGGGTCGGACGAGCAGTACTTC	CASSIDPGSDEQYF
TRBV4-1	TRBJ2-2	.	.	TGCGCCAGCAGCCAAGCGGCAAACACCGGGGAGCTGTTTTTT	CASSQAANTGELFF
TRBV30	TRBJ2-7	.	.	TGTGCCTGGAGTGTACCCGGGGGCTCCTACGAGCAGTACTTC	CAWSVPGGSYEQYF
TRBV6-6	TRBJ1-5	.	.	TGTGCCAGCAGCCGGACAGAAAGGCAGCCCCAGCATTTT	CASSRTERQPQHF
TRBV5-4	TRBJ2-6	once	.	TGTGCCAGCAGCTTCCGGGACGGCTCTGGGGCCAACGTCCTGACTTTC	CASSFRDGSGANVLTF
TRBV6-1	TRBJ2-7	.	.	TGTGCCATCAGTGAAGCCGACGGGGCCTCCTACGAGCAGTACTTC	CAISEADGASYEQYF
TRBV7-9	TRBJ1-2	.	.	TGTGCCAGCAGCTTGAGGGGCGGCTATGGCTACACCTTC	CASSLRGGYGYTF
TRBV5-8	TRBJ2-7	.	TRBD1	TGTGCCAGCAGCGGCCCGGGACAGGGGGCGAACGAGCAGTACTTC	CASSGPGQGANEQYF
TRBV19	TRBJ2-5	.	.	TGTGCCAGTAGTCGCCGCCATGGATGGGAGACCCAGTACTTC	CASSRRHGWETQYF
TRBV5-1	TRBJ1-6	.	.	TGCGCCAGCAGCTTGGATTCCAGGGCTAACTCACCCCTCCACTTT	CASSLDSRANSPLHF
TRBV6-5	TRBJ1-1	.	.	TGTGCCAGCAGCTCAAGACAGCACACTGAAGCTTTCTTT	CASSSRQHTEAFF
TRBV6-5	TRBJ2-6	.	.	TGTGCCAGCAGTGGTACGGGTGGCGGGGCCAACGTCCTGACTTTC	CASSGTGGGANVLTF
TRBV9	TRBJ2-2	.	.	TGTGCCAGCAGCGCACATAGCGGCAACACCGGGGAGCTGTTTTTT	CASSAHSGNTGELFF
TRBV4-3	TRBJ1-2	.	TRBD1	TGCGCCAGCAGCCAAGATACTGTGCGACAGGGAAAGGATGGCTACACCTTC	CASSQDTVRQGKDGYTF
TRBV4-3	TRBJ1-2	.	.	TGCGCCAGCAGCCGCCGAAGGGGTGGCTACACCTTC	CASSRRRGGYTF
TRBV30	TRBJ1-1	.	.	TGTGCCTCCACCTACAGGAGGCTTAACGCTGAAGCTTTCTTT	CASTYRRLNAEAFF
TRBV27	TRBJ1-1	.	.	TGTGCCAGCAGCCTAGGTGCGGGGAACACTGAAGCTTTCTTT	CASSLGAGNTEAFF
TRBV6-5	TRBJ2-7	.	.	TGTGCCAGCAGTGTTAGTCCAGGGATAGCCTACGAGCAGTACTTC	CASSVSPGIAYEQYF
TRBV7-8	TRBJ1-1	.	.	TGTGCCAGCAGCTTAGTGGGAAGGGGAAAGAGGGAGGGCGGTGAAGCTTTCTTT	CASSLVGRGKREGGEAFF
TRBV2	TRBJ2-3	.	.	TGTGCCAGCGGGAGAGATACGCAGTATTTT	CASGRDTQYF
TRBV10-1	TRBJ2-7	.	.	TGCGCCAGCAGTGATGCGGCGCGCCCCTACGAGCAGTACTTC	CASSDAARPYEQYF
TRBV19	TRBJ2-3	.	.	TGTGCCAGTAGTATAGATCTCCTGCCAGATACGCAGTATTTT	CASSIDLLPDTQYF
TRBV18	TRBJ2-6	.	.	TGTGCCAGCTCACCCTGGAGGCGGATCTCTGGGGCCAACGTCCTGACTTTC	CASSPWRRISGANVLTF
TRBV6-6	TRBJ2-7	.	.	TGTGCCAGCTACCGGCCGGGAGAGGGCGAGCAGTACTTC	CASYRPGEGEQYF
TRBV28	TRBJ1-2	.	.	TGTGCCAGCACTCAATCTAACTATGGCTACACCTTC	CASTQSNYGYTF
TRBV29-1	TRBJ2-1	.	.	TGCAGCGTTGATGGGACCGCAACCTACAATGAGCAGTTCTTC	CSVDGTATYNEQFF
TRBV6-1	TRBJ2-5	.	.	TGTGCCAGCAGCTTCGAAGAGACCCAGTACTTC	CASSFEETQYF
TRBV4-1	TRBJ2-1	.	TRBD1	TGCGCCAGCAGCCAACTAACGGACAGGTTCTACAATGAGCAGTTCTTC	CASSQLTDRFYNEQFF
TRBV6-4	TRBJ2-1	.	.	TGTGCCAGCAGTGAAGGAGTCGGCGAGTACAATGAGCAGTTCTTC	CASSEGVGEYNEQFF
TRBV5-4	TRBJ2-7	.	TRBD2	TGTGCCAGCAGCGCGGGGACTAGCGGGAGGGATGCCTACGAGCAGTACTTC	CASSAGTSGRDAYEQYF
TRBV4-1	TRBJ2-1	.	TRBD2	TGCGCCAGCAGCCCCTGGGGGCGGGAGGGGTCCTACAATGAGCAGTTCTTC	CASSPWGREGSYNEQFF
TRBV11-2	TRBJ1-4	.	.	TGTGCCAGCAGCTTCTCAGGGGCCACTAATGAAAAACTGTTTTTT	CASSFSGATNEKLFF
TRBV6-6	TRBJ1-6	.	.	TGTGCCAGTCGAGGTCCGTATGCGACTTGGTGGTCACCCCTCCACTTT	CASRGPYATWWSPLHF
TRBV28	TRBJ1-1	.	.	TGTGCCAGCAGTTTGGTCAGGCGAGCTTTCTTT	CASSLVRRAFF
TRBV4-2	TRBJ2-7	.	TRBD2	TGTGCCAGCAGCACCGGAGCGGGGCCCTCCTACGAGCAGTACTTC	CASSTGAGPSYEQYF
TRBV7-3	TRBJ2-1	.	.	TGTGCCAGCAGCTTAGCGGCCTACAATGAGCAGTTCTTC	CASSLAAYNEQFF
TRBV7-9	TRBJ1-3	.	TRBD1	TGTGCCAGCAGCTTAACAGGGGGCATCGAAAACACCATATATTTT	CASSLTGGIENTIYF
TRBV18	TRBJ1-6	.	.	TGTGCCAGCTCGCAGAACAGGGATGAGACCCTCCACTTT	CASSQNRDETLHF
TRBV6-5	TRBJ1-2	.	.	TGTGCCAGCGGTCCCTTTTCTAAGGGTAACTATGGCTACACCTTC	CASGPFSKGNYGYTF